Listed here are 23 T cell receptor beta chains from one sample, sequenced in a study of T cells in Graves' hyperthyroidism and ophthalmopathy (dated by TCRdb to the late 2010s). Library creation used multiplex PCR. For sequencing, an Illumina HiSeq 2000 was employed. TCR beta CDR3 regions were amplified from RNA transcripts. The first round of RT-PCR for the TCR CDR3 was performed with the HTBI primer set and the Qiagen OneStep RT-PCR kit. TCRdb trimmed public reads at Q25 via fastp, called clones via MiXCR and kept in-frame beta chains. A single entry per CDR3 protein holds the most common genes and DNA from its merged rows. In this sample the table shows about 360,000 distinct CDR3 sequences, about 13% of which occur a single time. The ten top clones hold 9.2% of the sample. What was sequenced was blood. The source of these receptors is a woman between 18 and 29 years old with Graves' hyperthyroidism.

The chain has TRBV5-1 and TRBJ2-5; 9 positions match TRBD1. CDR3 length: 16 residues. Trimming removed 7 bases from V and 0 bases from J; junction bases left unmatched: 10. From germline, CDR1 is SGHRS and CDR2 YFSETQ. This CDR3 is CASGDPGQGYQETQYF. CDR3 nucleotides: TGCGCCAGCGGGGACCCGGGACAGGGATACCAAGAGACCCAGTACTTC.

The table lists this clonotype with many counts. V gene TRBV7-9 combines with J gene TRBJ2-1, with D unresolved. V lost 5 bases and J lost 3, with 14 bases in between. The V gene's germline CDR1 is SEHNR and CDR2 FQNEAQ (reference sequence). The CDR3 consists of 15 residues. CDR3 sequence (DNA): TGTGCCAGCAGCCATGACGGAGCAGGCTACAATGAGCAGTTCTTC. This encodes CASSHDGAGYNEQFF.

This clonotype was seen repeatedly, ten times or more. CDR3 sequence: CASSSRDSTNEQFF. CDR3 nucleotide sequence: TGTGCCAGCAGTTCCCGGGACTCTACCAATGAGCAGTTCTTC. The chain employs TRBV28 and TRBJ2-1, with D tentatively TRBD2 (6 bases). V lost 4 bases and J 6 bases, leaving 13 bases between the germline ends. The germline gives CDR1 MDHEN, CDR2 SYDVKM. The CDR3 is made up of 14 amino acids.

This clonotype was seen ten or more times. The CDR3 loop is CASSLRRVGTQYF. CDR3 DNA: TGTGCCAGCAGTTTAAGGAGGGTCGGTACGCAGTATTTT. V usage is TRBV27 and J usage is TRBJ2-3, with D perhaps matching TRBD2 (6 bases). Trimming shortened V by 2 bases and J by 8 bases, and 11 bases separated the two germline ends. The CDR3 extends over 13 amino acids. Looked up from germline, CDR1 is MNHEY and CDR2 is SMNVEV (reference sequence).

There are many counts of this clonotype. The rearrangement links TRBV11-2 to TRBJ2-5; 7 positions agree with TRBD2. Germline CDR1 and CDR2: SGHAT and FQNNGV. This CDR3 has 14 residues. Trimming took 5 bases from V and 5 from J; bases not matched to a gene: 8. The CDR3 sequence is CASSSSSGRETQYF. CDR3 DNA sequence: TGTGCCAGCAGCAGCTCTAGCGGTAGGGAGACCCAGTACTTC.

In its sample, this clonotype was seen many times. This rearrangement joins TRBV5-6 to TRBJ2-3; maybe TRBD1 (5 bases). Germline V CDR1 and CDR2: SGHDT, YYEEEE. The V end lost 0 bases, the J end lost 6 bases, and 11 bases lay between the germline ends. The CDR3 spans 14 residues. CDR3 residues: CASSLVQGSDTQYF. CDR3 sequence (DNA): TGTGCCAGCAGCTTGGTCCAGGGTAGCGATACGCAGTATTTT.

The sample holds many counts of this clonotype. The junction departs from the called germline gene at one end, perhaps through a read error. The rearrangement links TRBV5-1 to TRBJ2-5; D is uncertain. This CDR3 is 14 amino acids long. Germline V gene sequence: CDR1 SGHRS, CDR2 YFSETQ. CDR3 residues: CASSLVAMQETQYF. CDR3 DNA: TGCGCCAGCAGTTTGGTCGCGATGCAAGAGACCCAGTACTTC. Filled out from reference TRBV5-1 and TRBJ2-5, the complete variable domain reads KAGVTQTPRYLIKTRGQQVTLSCSPISGHRSVSWYQQTPGQGLQFLFEYFSETQRNKGNFPGRFSGRQFSNSRSEMNVSTLELGDSALYLCASSLVAMQETQYFGPGTRLLVL.

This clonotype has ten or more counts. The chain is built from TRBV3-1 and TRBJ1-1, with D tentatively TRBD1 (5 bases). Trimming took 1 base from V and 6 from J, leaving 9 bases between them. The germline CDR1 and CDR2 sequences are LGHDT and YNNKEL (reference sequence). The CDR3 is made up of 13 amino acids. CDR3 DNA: TGTGCCAGCAGCCAAGGATGGGGGTCTGAAGCTTTCTTT. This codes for CASSQGWGSEAFF. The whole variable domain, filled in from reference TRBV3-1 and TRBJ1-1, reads DTAVSQTPKYLVTQMGNDKSIKCEQNLGHDTMYWYKQDSKKFLKIMFSYNNKELIINETVPNRFSPKSPDKAHLNLHINSLELGDSAVYFCASSQGWGSEAFFGQGTRLTVV.

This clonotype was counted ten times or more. The CDR3 sequence: CASSSTPGRAPSYEQYF. The DNA for the CDR3 is TGTGCCAGCAGTTCCACCCCGGGGAGGGCCCCCTCCTACGAGCAGTACTTC. This rearrangement joins TRBV6-1 to TRBJ2-7; 7 bases fit TRBD2. V gave up 5 bases and J gave up 0 bases; unmatched junction bases: 13. The length of the CDR3 is 17 residues. Germline CDR1 MNHNS, CDR2 SASEGT.

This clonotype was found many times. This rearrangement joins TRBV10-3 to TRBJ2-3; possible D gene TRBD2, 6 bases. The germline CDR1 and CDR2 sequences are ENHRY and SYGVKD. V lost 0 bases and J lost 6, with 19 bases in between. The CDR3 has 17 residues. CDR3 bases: TGTGCCATCAGTGAGTCGGTAGGGACGGGAGCCAGGGATACGCAGTATTTT. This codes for CAISESVGTGARDTQYF.

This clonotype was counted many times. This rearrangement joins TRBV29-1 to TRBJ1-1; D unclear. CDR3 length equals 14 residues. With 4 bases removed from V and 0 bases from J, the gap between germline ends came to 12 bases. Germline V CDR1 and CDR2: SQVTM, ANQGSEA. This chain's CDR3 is CSVARGAMNTEAFF. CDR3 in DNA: TGCAGCGTTGCCCGGGGTGCCATGAACACTGAAGCTTTCTTT.

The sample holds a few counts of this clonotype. The CDR3 coding sequence is TGTGCCAGCAGTGAGAGGCAGACCAACACCGGGGAGCTGTTTTTT. Protein sequence: CASSERQTNTGELFF. J is TRBJ2-2 and V is TRBV25-1; D remains ambiguous. The V gene lost 3 bases and the J gene lost 2 bases, with 10 bases spanning the gap. The CDR3 loop spans 15 amino acids. CDR1 and CDR2 from the germline V gene are MGHDK and SYGVNS.

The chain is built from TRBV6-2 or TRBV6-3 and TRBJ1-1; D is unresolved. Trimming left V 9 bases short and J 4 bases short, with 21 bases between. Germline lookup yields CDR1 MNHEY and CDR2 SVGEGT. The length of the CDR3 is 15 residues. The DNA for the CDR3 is TGTGCCAGTAACAAAATCGATGAAGAGTCCACTGAAGCTTTCTTT. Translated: CASNKIDEESTEAFF.

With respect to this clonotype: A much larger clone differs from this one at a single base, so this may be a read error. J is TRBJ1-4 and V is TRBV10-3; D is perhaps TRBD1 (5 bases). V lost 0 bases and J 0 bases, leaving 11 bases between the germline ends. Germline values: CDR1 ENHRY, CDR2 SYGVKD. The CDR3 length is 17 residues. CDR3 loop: CAISESRGVATNEKLFF. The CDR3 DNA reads TGTGCCATCAGTGAGTCTCGAGGGGTTGCAACTAATGAAAAACTGTTTTTT.

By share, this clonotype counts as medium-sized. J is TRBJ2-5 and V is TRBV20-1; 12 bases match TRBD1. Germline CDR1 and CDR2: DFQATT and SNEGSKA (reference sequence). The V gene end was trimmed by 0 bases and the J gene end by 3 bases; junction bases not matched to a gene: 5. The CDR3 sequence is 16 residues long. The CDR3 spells CSARDGDRGPEETQYF. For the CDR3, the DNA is TGCAGTGCTAGAGACGGGGACAGGGGGCCTGAAGAGACCCAGTACTTC.

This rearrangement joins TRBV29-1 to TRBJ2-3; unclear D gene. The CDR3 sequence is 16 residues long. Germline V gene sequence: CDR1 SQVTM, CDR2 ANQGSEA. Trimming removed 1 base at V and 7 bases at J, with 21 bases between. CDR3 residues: CSVEARGWEGGNTQYF. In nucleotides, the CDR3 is TGCAGCGTTGAAGCCCGCGGTTGGGAAGGTGGGAATACGCAGTATTTT.

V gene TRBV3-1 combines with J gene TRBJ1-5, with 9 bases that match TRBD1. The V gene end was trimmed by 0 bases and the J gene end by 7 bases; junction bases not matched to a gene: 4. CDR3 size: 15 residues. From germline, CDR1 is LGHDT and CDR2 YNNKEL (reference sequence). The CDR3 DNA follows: TGTGCCAGCAGCCAAGACACAGGGGGCGAACAGCCCCAGCATTTT. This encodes CASSQDTGGEQPQHF.

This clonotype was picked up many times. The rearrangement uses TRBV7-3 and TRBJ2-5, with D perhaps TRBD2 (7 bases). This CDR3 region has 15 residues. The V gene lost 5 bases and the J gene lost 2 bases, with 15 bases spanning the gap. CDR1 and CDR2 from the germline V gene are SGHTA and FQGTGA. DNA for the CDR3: TGTGCCAGCAGCCGCGGGGGCGGGGGACAAGAGACCCAGTACTTC. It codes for CASSRGGGGQETQYF.

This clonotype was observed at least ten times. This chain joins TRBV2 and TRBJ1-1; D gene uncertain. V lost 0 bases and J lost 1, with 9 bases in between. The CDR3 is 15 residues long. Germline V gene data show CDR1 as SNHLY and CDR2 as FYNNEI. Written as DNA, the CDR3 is TGTGCCAGCAGTGAAGCGGGTACGGGGAACACTGAAGCTTTCTTT. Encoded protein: CASSEAGTGNTEAFF.

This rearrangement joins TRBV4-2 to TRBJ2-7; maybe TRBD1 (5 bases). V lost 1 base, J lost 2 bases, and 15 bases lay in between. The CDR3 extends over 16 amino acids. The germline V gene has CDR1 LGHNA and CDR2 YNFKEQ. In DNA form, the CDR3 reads TGTGCCAGCAGCCAAGCCCCAGGGCCTACCACCTACGAGCAGTACTTC. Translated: CASSQAPGPTTYEQYF.

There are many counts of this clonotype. CDR3 sequence reads: CSARLQYEQYF. The CDR3 nucleotides read TGCAGTGCTAGATTACAATACGAGCAGTACTTC. This chain joins TRBV20-1 and TRBJ2-7; unclear D gene. The germline CDR1 and CDR2 sequences are DFQATT and SNEGSKA (reference sequence). This CDR3 region has 11 residues. V was cut by 2 bases and J by 4 bases, with 6 bases left in between.

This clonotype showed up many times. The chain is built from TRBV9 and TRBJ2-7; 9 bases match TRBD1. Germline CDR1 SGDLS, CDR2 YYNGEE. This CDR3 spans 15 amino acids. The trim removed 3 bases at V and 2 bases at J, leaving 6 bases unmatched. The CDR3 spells CASSEGQGDTYEQYF. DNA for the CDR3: TGTGCCAGCAGCGAGGGACAGGGAGACACCTACGAGCAGTACTTC. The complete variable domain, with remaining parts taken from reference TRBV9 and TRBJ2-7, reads DSGVTQTPKHLITATGQRVTLRCSPRSGDLSVYWYQQSLDQGLQFLIQYYNGEERAKGNILERFSAQQFPDLHSELNLSSLELGDSALYFCASSEGQGDTYEQYFGPGTRLTVT.

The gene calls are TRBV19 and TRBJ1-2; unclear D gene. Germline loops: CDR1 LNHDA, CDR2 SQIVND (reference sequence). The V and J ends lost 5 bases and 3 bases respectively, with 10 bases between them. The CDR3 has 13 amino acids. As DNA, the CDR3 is TGTGCCAGTAGTTCTCGTGGGGACTATGGCTACACCTTC. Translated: CASSSRGDYGYTF.